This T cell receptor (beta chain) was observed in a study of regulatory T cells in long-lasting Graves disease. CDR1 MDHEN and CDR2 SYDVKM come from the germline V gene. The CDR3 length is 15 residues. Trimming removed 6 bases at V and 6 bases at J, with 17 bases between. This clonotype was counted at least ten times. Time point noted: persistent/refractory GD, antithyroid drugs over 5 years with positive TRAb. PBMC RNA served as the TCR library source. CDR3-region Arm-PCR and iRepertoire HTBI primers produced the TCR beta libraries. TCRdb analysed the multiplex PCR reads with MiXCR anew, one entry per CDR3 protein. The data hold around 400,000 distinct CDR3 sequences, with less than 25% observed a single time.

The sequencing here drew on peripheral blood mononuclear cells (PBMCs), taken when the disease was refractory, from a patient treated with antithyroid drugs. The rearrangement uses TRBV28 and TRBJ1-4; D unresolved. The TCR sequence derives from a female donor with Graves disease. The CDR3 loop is CASSPGGAVHEKLFF. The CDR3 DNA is TGTGCCAGCAGCCCAGGCGGCGCAGTCCATGAAAAACTGTTTTTT.